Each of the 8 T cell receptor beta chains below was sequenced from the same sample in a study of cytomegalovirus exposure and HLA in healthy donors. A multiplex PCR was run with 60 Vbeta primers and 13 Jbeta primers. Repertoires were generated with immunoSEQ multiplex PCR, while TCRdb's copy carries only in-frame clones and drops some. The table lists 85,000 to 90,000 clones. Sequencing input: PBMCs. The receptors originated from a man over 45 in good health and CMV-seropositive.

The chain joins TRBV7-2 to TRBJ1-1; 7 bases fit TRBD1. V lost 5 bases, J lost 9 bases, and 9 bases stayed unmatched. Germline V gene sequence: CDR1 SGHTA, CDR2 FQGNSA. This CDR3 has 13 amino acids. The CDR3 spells CASSPQQGSQAFF. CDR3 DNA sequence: TGTGCCAGCAGCCCCCAACAGGGGTCTCAAGCTTTCTTT.

CDR3 coding DNA: TGTGCCAGCAGACGGACCCAAGACAGCACTGAAGCTTTCTTT. Its protein product is CASRRTQDSTEAFF. The chain is built from TRBV6-6 and TRBJ1-1; possible D gene TRBD1, 5 bases. The CDR3 consists of 14 residues. CDR1 is MNHNY, CDR2 SVGAGI, per germline (reference sequence). Deletions cut 6 bases from V and 4 bases from J, with 15 bases between.

The CDR3 here is CASSLPGHTWAQYF. CDR3 nucleotides: TGTGCCAGCAGCTTACCGGGACACACATGGGCCCAGTACTTC. This rearrangement joins TRBV11-2 to TRBJ2-5, with D perhaps matching TRBD1 (6 bases). Deletions cut 2 bases from V and 9 bases from J, with 16 bases between. Germline CDR1 is SGHAT and CDR2 is FQNNGV. The CDR3 is 14 residues long.

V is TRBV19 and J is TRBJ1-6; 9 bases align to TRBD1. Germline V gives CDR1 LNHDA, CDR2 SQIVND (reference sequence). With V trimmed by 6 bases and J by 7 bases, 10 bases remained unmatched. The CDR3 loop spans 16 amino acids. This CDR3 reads CASSIAQGTGNSPLHF. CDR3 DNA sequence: TGTGCCAGTAGCATTGCCCAGGGGACAGGGAATTCACCCCTCCACTTT.

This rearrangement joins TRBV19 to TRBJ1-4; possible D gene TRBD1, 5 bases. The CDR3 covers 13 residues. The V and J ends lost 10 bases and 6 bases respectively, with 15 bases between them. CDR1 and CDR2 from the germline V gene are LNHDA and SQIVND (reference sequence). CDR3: CATGWGGHEKLFF. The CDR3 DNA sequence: TGTGCCACCGGGTGGGGCGGTCATGAAAAACTGTTTTTT.

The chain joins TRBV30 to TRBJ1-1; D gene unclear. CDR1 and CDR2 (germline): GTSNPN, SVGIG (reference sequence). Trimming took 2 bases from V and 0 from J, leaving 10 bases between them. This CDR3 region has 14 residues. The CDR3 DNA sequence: TGTGCCTGGAGTATTGCGCCCATGAACACTGAAGCTTTCTTT. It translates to CAWSIAPMNTEAFF.

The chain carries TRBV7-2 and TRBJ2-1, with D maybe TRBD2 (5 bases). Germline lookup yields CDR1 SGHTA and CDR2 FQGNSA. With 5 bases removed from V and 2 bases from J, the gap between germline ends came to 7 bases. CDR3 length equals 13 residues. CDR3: CASSVGTYNEQFF. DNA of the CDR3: TGTGCCAGCAGCGTCGGGACCTACAATGAGCAGTTCTTC.

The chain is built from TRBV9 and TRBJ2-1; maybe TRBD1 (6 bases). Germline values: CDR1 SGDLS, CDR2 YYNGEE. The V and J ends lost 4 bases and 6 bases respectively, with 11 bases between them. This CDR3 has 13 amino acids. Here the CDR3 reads CASSPGGGNEQFF. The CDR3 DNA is TGTGCCAGCAGCCCTGGGGGCGGCAATGAGCAGTTCTTC.